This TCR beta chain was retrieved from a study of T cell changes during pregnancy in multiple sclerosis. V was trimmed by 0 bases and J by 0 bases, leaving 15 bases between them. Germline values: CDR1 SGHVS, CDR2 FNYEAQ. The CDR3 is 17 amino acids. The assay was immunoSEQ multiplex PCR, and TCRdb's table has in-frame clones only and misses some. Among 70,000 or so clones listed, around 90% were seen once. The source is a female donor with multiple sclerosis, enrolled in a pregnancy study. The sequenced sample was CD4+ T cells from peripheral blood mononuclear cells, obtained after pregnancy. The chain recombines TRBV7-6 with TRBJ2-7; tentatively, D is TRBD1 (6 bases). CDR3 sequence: CASSLASLAGASYEQYF. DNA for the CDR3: TGTGCCAGCAGCTTAGCGTCCCTTGCAGGGGCCTCCTACGAGCAGTACTTC.